This T cell receptor (beta chain) was found in a study of Graves' ophthalmopathy and Graves' hyperthyroidism. At the level of the study: The collection of peripheral blood took place at initial diagnosis, before any treatment.

This CDR3 has 18 residues. Per germline, CDR1 DFQATT and CDR2 SNEGSKA (reference sequence). V was shortened by 0 bases and J by 0 bases, with 18 bases between the two germline ends. Amplification of TCR beta CDR3 regions used RNA transcripts. The library came from an HTBI-primed first-round RT-PCR and a second-round multiplex PCR. From the multiplex PCR reads, TCRdb called clonotypes with MiXCR, one entry per CDR3 protein. Here the sample spans 600,000 to 650,000 distinct CDR3 sequences, around a fifth being singletons. Stable hyperthyroidism referred to disease that showed no ophthalmopathy within 18 months of follow-up. Aged 18 to 65, hyperthyroidism patients had new diagnoses of under 2 months' duration.

The chain employs TRBV20-1 and TRBJ1-5, with a possible D match to TRBD1 (6 bases). The origin of this receptor is a woman aged 18-29 years with stable Graves' hyperthyroidism. Some clones in this sample may be carry-over from other donors' samples. Material: peripheral blood. The CDR3, as DNA: TGCAGTGCTAGAGATATATCTACAGGGCTAAATAGCAATCAGCCCCAGCATTTT. Its translation: CSARDISTGLNSNQPQHF.